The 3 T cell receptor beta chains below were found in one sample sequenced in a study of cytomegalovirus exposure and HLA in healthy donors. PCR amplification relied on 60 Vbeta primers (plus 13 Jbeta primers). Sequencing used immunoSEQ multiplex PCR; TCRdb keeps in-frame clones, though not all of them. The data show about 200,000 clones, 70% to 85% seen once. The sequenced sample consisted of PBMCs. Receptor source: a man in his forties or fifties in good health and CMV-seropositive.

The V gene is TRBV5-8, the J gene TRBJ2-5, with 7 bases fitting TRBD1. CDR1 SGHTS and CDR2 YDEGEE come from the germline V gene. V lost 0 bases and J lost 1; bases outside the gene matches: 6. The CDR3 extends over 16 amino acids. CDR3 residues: CASSLAPQGRQETQYF. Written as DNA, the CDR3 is TGTGCCAGCAGCTTGGCACCACAGGGGCGCCAAGAGACCCAGTACTTC.

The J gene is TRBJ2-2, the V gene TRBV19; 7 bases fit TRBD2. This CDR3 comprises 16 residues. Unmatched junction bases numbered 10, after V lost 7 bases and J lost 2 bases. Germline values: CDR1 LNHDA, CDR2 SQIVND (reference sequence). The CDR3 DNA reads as TGTGCCAGTACCCCATGGGGCGGGGGTAACACCGGGGAGCTGTTTTTT. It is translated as CASTPWGGGNTGELFF.

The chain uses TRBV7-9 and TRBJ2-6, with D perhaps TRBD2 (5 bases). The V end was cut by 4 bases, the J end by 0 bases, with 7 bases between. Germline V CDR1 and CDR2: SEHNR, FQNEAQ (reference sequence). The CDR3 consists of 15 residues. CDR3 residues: CASSWESSGANVLTF. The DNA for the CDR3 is TGTGCCAGCAGCTGGGAGAGCTCTGGGGCCAACGTCCTGACTTTC.